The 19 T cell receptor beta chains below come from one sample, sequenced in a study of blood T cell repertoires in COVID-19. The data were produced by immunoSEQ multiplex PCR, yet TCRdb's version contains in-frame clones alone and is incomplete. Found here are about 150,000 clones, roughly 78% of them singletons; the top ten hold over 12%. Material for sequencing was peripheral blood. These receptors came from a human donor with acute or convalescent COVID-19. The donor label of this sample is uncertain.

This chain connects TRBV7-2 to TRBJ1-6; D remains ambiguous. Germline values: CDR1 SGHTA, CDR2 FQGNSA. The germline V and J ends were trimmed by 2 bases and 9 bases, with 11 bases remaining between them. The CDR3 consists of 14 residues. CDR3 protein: CASSLHGMGSPLHF. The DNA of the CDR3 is TGTGCCAGCAGCTTACACGGGATGGGTTCACCCCTCCACTTT.

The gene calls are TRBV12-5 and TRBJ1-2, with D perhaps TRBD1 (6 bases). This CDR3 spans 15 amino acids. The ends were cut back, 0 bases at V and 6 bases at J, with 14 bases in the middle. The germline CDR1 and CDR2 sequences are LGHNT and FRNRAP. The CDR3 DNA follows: TGTGCTAGTGGTTTGGTAAGTTCGACAGGCGATGGCTACACCTTC. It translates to CASGLVSSTGDGYTF.

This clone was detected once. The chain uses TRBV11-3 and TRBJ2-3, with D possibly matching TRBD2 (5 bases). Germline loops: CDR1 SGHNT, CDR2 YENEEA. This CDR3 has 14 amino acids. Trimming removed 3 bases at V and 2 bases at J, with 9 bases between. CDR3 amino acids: CASSLRLTTDTQYF. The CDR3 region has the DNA TGTGCCAGCAGCTTGAGACTAACCACAGATACGCAGTATTTT.

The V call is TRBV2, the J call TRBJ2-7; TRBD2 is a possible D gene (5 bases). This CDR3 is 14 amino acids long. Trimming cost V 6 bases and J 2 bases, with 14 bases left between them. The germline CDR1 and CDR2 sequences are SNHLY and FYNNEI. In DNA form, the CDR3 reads TGTGCCAGCAGCGACGTTTGGGGAGCCTACGAGCAGTACTTC. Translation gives CASSDVWGAYEQYF.

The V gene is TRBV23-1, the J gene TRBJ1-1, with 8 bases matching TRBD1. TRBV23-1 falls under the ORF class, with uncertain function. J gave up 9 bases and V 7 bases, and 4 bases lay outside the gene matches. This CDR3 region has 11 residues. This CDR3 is CASNRTGQAFF. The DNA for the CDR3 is TGCGCCAGCAATCGGACAGGGCAAGCTTTCTTT.

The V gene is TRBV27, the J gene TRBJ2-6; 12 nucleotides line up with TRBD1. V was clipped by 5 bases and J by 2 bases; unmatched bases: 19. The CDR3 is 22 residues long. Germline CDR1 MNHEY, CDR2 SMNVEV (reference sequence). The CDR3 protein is CASSISRPLGQGAPAGANVLTF. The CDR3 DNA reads TGTGCCAGCAGTATCTCACGCCCCCTGGGACAGGGGGCGCCCGCTGGGGCCAACGTCCTGACTTTC. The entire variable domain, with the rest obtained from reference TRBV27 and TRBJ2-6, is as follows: EAQVTQNPRYLITVTGKKLTVTCSQNMNHEYMSWYRQDPGLGLRQIYYSMNVEVTDKGDVPEGYKVSRKEKRNFPLILESPSPNQTSLYFCASSISRPLGQGAPAGANVLTFGAGSRLTVL.

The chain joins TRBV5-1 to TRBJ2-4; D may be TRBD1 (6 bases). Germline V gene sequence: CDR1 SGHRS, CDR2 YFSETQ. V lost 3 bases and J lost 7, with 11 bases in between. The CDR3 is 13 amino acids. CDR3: CASSSDSFNIQYF. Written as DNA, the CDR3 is TGCGCCAGCAGCTCGGACAGCTTCAACATTCAGTACTTC. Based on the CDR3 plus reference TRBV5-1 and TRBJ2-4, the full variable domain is KAGVTQTPRYLIKTRGQQVTLSCSPISGHRSVSWYQQTPGQGLQFLFEYFSETQRNKGNFPGRFSGRQFSNSRSEMNVSTLELGDSALYLCASSSDSFNIQYFGAGTRLSVL.

CDR3 DNA sequence: TGCGCCAGCTCCTCGGGGGTCAGGGCTGGAAACACCATATATTTT. Amino acids: CASSSGVRAGNTIYF. The rearrangement links TRBV5-1 to TRBJ1-3, with a weak D call TRBD1 (5 bases). CDR1 is SGHRS and CDR2 is YFSETQ in the germline V gene. Trimming cost V 7 bases and J 2 bases, with 16 bases left between them. This CDR3 has 15 amino acids.

CDR3 in amino acids: CASSLEDRAGANVLTF. The CDR3 nucleotides read TGTGCCAGCAGCTTGGAGGACAGGGCTGGGGCCAACGTCCTGACTTTC. The chain uses TRBV5-5 and TRBJ2-6, with 8 bases that match TRBD1. Losses at the gene ends were 0 bases for V and 2 bases for J; bases not matched to a gene: 1. The CDR3 totals 16 residues. Germline-derived CDR1 and CDR2 are SGHKS and YYEKEE (reference sequence).

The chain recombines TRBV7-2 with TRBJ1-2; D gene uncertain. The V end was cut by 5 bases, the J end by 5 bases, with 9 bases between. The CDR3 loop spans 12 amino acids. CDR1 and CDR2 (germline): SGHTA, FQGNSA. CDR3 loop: CASSALGYGYTF. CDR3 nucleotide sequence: TGTGCCAGCAGCGCCCTCGGGTATGGCTACACCTTC.

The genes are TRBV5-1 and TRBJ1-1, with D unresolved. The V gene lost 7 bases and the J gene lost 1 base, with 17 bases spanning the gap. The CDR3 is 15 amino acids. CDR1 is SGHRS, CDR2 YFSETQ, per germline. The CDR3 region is CASSPERTTNTEAFF. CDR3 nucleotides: TGCGCCAGCTCCCCCGAGAGAACCACGAACACTGAAGCTTTCTTT.

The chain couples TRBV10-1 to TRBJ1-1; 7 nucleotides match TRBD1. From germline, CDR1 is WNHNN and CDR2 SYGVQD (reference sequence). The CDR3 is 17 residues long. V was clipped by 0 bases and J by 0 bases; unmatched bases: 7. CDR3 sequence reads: CASSESRATGLNTEAFF. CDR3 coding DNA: TGCGCCAGCAGTGAGTCTAGGGCGACAGGGTTGAACACTGAAGCTTTCTTT.

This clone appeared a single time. The CDR3: CASSKRLAGVETQYF. As DNA, the CDR3 is TGTGCCAGCAGTAAGAGACTAGCGGGGGTCGAGACCCAGTACTTC. V and J are TRBV25-1 and TRBJ2-5; 12 bases line up with TRBD2. Germline V gene lookup returns CDR1 MGHDK and CDR2 SYGVNS. V lost 5 bases, J lost 5 bases, and 6 bases stayed unmatched. The CDR3 loop spans 15 amino acids.

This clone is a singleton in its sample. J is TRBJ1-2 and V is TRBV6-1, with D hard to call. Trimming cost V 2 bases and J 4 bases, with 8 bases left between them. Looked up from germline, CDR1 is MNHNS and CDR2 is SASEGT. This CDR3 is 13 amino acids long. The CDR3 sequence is CASSENTFYGYTF. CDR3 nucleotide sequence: TGTGCCAGCAGTGAAAACACATTCTATGGCTACACCTTC.

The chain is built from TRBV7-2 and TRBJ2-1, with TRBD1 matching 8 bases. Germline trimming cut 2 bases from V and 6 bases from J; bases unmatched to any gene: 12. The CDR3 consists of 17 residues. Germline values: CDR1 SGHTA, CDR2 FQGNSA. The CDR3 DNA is TGTGCCAGCAGCTTATCTCGAGTGGCAGGGGGCATCAATGAGCAGTTCTTC. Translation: CASSLSRVAGGINEQFF.

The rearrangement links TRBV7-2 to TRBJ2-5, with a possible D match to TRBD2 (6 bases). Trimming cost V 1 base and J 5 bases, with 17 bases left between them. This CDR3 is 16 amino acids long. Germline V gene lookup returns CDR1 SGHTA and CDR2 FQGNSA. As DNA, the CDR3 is TGTGCCAGCAGCTTAGGGGTAGCGGCCTTTTTGGAGACCCAGTACTTC. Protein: CASSLGVAAFLETQYF.

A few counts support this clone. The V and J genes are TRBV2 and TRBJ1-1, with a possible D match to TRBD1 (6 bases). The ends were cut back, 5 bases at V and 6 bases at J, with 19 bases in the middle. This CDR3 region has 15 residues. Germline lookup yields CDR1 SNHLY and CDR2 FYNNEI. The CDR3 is CASSSLGGRGPEAFF. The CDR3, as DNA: TGTGCCAGCAGTTCCCTCGGGGGGCGCGGGCCTGAAGCTTTCTTT.

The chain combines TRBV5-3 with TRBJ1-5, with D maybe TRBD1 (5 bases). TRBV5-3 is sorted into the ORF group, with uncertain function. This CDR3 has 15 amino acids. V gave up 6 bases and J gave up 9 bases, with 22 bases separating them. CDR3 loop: CARTQPLGGTRPQHF. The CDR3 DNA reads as TGTGCCAGAACTCAGCCACTGGGGGGGACGCGGCCCCAGCATTTT.

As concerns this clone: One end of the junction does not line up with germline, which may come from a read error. The CDR3 loop is CASSQDRERGGLSNEQYF. In DNA, the CDR3 is TGTGCCAGCAGCCAAGATCGAGAGCGGGGGGGCCTCTCCAACGAGCAGTACTTC. The chain couples TRBV14 to TRBJ2-7; 10 nucleotides line up with TRBD2. Germline V gene lookup returns CDR1 SGHDN and CDR2 FVKESK. The CDR3 has 18 residues.